This TCR beta chain emerged from a study of somatic mutations in cytotoxic T cells in rheumatoid arthritis. The CDR3 is 15 residues long. Trimming at V came to 6 bases and at J to 7 bases, leaving 6 bases not matched to a gene. Per germline, CDR1 MNHEY and CDR2 SVGAGI. Sequencing was performed with immunoSEQ multiplex PCR; in TCRdb, only in-frame clones are kept and a portion is missing. The sample consists of under 25,000 clones, 85% to 90% of them appearing once. In its sample, this clone was seen a few times. Its antigen is not identified. Study-wide findings and caveats: Between rheumatoid arthritis patients and age-matched healthy controls, CD8+ T-cell clonality showed no significant difference.

The TCR sequence derives from a man aged 40-49 years in good health. This chain joins TRBV6-5 and TRBJ2-2, with 12 bases fitting TRBD1. Material: CD8+ T cells sorted from blood. The CDR3 reads CASSRDRGLGGELFF. Written as DNA, the CDR3 is TGTGCCAGCAGCCGGGACAGGGGGCTGGGCGGGGAGCTGTTTTTT.